The T cell receptor beta chain under discussion was sequenced for a study of T-cell memory formation after mild COVID-19. Study observations and caveats: Pre-infection memory carried some responding clones, suggesting that cross-reactive memory joined.

Constant-segment primers were used for 5'RACE, and the resulting TCR alpha and TCR beta cDNA libraries carried sample barcodes and UMIs. MiXCR, applied by TCRdb to the 5' RACE reads, yields one record per CDR3 protein. The sample includes 45,000 to 65,000 distinct CDR3 sequences, 9.3% of them seen just once. Deletions cut 7 bases from V and 5 bases from J, with 13 bases between. In germline, CDR1 is KGHDR, CDR2 SFDVKD. This CDR3 contains 13 residues. This clonotype came up a few times. What it binds is not known. Sequenced: PBMCs or a T cell subset sorted from them (not recorded which). The sequence derives from an adult woman who had mild COVID-19 (a few samples of this study predate the infection). Cell type and time point are not known. V usage is TRBV24-1 and J usage is TRBJ2-5; D might be TRBD2 (6 bases). The DNA of the CDR3 is TGTGCCACCAGGAAGCGGGCGGGGGAGACCCAGTACTTC. It encodes CATRKRAGETQYF.